This TCR beta chain was sequenced during a study of CD8 T cells in ankylosing spondylitis. Study observations and caveats: Within ankylosing spondylitis blood, a TCR beta motif made up of eight or nine highly homologous variants appeared to be characteristic. Matched synovial fluid from ankylosing spondylitis patients was reported to be enriched for disease-linked clones.

The TCR beta libraries were generated through quantitative 5'-RACE incorporating molecular barcodes. Using its own MiXCR run on the 5' RACE reads, TCRdb lists one record per CDR3 protein. The data contain under 550,000 distinct CDR3 sequences, around 26% of them singletons. About this clonotype itself: Its target is unknown.

Germline lookup yields CDR1 MNHNS and CDR2 SASEGT. V gave up 6 bases and J gave up 6 bases, with 17 bases separating them. The CDR3 has 15 amino acids. Material for sequencing was blood, either unsorted or a sorted T cell fraction (not recorded which). The chain couples TRBV6-1 to TRBJ1-4; D is unresolved. The clonotype originates from a male donor with ankylosing spondylitis. The CDR3 protein is CASREYSGVDEKLFF. The CDR3 DNA reads TGTGCCAGCAGGGAATACAGCGGGGTGGATGAAAAACTGTTTTTT.